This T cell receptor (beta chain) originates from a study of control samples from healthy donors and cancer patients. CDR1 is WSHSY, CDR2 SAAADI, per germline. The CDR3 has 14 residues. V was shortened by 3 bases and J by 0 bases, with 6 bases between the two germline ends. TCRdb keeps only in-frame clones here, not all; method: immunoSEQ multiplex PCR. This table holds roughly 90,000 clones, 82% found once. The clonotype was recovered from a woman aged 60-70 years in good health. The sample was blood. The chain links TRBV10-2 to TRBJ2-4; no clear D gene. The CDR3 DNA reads TGCGCCAGCAGTGAAATAGTAGCCAAAAACATTCAGTACTTC. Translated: CASSEIVAKNIQYF.